These 22 T cell receptor beta chains share one sample of origin, sequenced in a study of cytomegalovirus exposure and HLA in healthy donors. The PCR employed 60 Vbeta primers together with 13 Jbeta primers. Sequencing was performed with immunoSEQ multiplex PCR; in TCRdb, only in-frame clones are kept and a portion is missing. The data contain over 130,000 clones, 82% of them singletons. Sequenced sample: PBMCs. All receptors derive from a male donor in good health and CMV-seronegative.

CDR3 amino acids: CASKKAGQGNQPQHF. Written as DNA, the CDR3 is TGTGCCAGCAAGAAGGCGGGACAGGGCAATCAGCCCCAGCATTTT. The chain recombines TRBV6-1 with TRBJ1-5; TRBD1 matches at 8 bases. The trim removed 7 bases at V and 2 bases at J, leaving 7 bases unmatched. The CDR3 covers 15 residues. In germline, CDR1 is MNHNS, CDR2 SASEGT.

This clone has a handful of counts. The genes are TRBV5-4 and TRBJ1-1; D unresolved. This CDR3 region has 12 residues. Germline CDR1 SGHNT, CDR2 YYREEE (reference sequence). V dropped 0 bases and J dropped 5 bases, with 5 bases sitting between them. CDR3 DNA sequence: TGTGCCAGCAGCTTGGGGAGAACTGAAGCTTTCTTT. Protein product: CASSLGRTEAFF. The variable domain in full, completed from reference TRBV5-4 and TRBJ1-1, reads ETGVTQSPTHLIKTRGQQVTLRCSSQSGHNTVSWYQQALGQGPQFIFQYYREEENGRGNFPPRFSGLQFPNYSSELNVNALELDDSALYLCASSLGRTEAFFGQGTRLTVV.

The chain employs TRBV5-4 and TRBJ2-3; 8 bases fit TRBD2. V shed 4 bases and J 6 bases; nucleotides not matched to a gene: 19. The CDR3 runs to 18 residues. Germline V lookup: CDR1 SGHNT, CDR2 YYREEE (reference sequence). CDR3 nucleotides: TGTGCCAGCAGCCCAGGCGGGGTAGCGGGGACCGAGGGGGATACGCAGTATTTT. It codes for CASSPGGVAGTEGDTQYF.

The J gene is TRBJ2-3, the V gene TRBV7-8; a possible D gene is TRBD1 (5 bases). Trimming removed 4 bases at V and 5 bases at J, with 10 bases between. The CDR3 spans 13 residues. Germline CDR1 SGHVS, CDR2 FQNEAQ. CDR3 sequence reads: CASSSQEEDTQYF. The DNA of the CDR3 is TGTGCCAGCAGCTCACAGGAAGAAGATACGCAGTATTTT. The variable domain in full, completed from reference TRBV7-8 and TRBJ2-3, reads GAGVSQSPRYKVAKRGQDVALRCDPISGHVSLFWYQQALGQGPEFLTYFQNEAQLDKSGLPSDRFFAERPEGSVSTLKIQRTQQEDSAVYLCASSSQEEDTQYFGPGTRLTVL.

This chain links TRBV6-6 with TRBJ2-3, with 7 bases aligning to TRBD2. The germline gives CDR1 MNHNY, CDR2 SVGAGI (reference sequence). The CDR3 spans 14 residues. Trimming took 8 bases from V and 2 from J; bases not matched to a gene: 7. CDR3 residues: CASGRRGNTDTQYF. As DNA, the CDR3 is TGTGCCAGCGGTAGGCGGGGGAACACAGATACGCAGTATTTT.

This sequence joins TRBV2 and TRBJ1-2; TRBD1 is a possible D gene (6 bases). Between the trimmed V and J ends, which lost 6 bases and 4 bases, there was a span of 21 bases. Germline CDR1 SNHLY, CDR2 FYNNEI. This CDR3 region has 16 residues. In nucleotides, the CDR3 is TGTGCCAGCAGCGCCGAGGGGGGGGGCGCGTTCTATGGCTACACCTTC. Encoded protein: CASSAEGGGAFYGYTF.

This clone was observed a handful of times. This chain links TRBV5-6 with TRBJ1-4; 8 bases line up with TRBD1. The length of the CDR3 is 17 residues. Germline CDR1 reads SGHDT; CDR2 reads YYEEEE. V lost 1 base to trimming and J lost 3 bases; unmatched junction nucleotides: 8. CDR3 nucleotide sequence: TGTGCCAGCAGCTTGCGCTACAGGGGGAACGCTAATGAAAAACTGTTTTTT. Its protein product is CASSLRYRGNANEKLFF. Complete variable domain (other parts from reference TRBV5-6 and TRBJ1-4): DAGVTQSPTHLIKTRGQQVTLRCSPKSGHDTVSWYQQALGQGPQFIFQYYEEEERQRGNFPDRFSGHQFPNYSSELNVNALLLGDSALYLCASSLRYRGNANEKLFFGSGTQLSVL.

V and J are TRBV5-1 and TRBJ2-2; D possibly corresponds to TRBD2 (5 bases). Germline CDR1 reads SGHRS; CDR2 reads YFSETQ. V lost 4 bases, J lost 6 bases, and 7 bases lay in between. CDR3 length: 12 residues. CDR3: CASSPDSGELFF. The DNA of the CDR3 is TGCGCCAGCAGCCCGGACTCCGGGGAGCTGTTTTTT. The entire variable domain, with the rest obtained from reference TRBV5-1 and TRBJ2-2, is as follows: KAGVTQTPRYLIKTRGQQVTLSCSPISGHRSVSWYQQTPGQGLQFLFEYFSETQRNKGNFPGRFSGRQFSNSRSEMNVSTLELGDSALYLCASSPDSGELFFGEGSRLTVL.

CDR3 in amino acids: CATSSGQGRTEAFF. The CDR3 DNA is TGTGCCACCAGCTCAGGACAGGGTCGCACTGAAGCTTTCTTT. This chain links TRBV15 with TRBJ1-1; 8 positions match TRBD1. The CDR3 covers 14 residues. Germline-derived CDR1 and CDR2 are LNHNV and YYDKDF (reference sequence). V dropped 5 bases and J dropped 4; count of bases not matched to a gene: 6.

This clone was counted between two and nine times. This sequence joins TRBV21-1 and TRBJ2-1; whether TRBD2, the table's D call, matches the DNA was not checked. TRBV21-1 is listed as a pseudogene. The CDR3 runs 14 residues. The CDR3 sequence: CASSKGGSGNEQFF. The CDR3 nucleotides read TGTGCCAGCAGCAAAGGTGGTAGCGGCAATGAGCAGTTCTTC.

The genes are TRBV30 and TRBJ1-4; 12 bases match TRBD1. The germline gives CDR1 GTSNPN, CDR2 SVGIG (reference sequence). The CDR3 extends over 15 amino acids. V dropped 0 bases and J dropped 8; count of bases not matched to a gene: 4. CDR3 in amino acids: CAWSVGGTGGEKLFF. The CDR3 DNA reads as TGTGCCTGGAGTGTAGGGGGGACAGGGGGCGAAAAACTGTTTTTT.

The rearrangement uses TRBV27 and TRBJ1-2; 7 bases are shared with TRBD1. The V gene end was trimmed by 6 bases and the J gene end by 4 bases; junction bases not matched to a gene: 14. In germline, CDR1 is MNHEY, CDR2 SMNVEV (reference sequence). This CDR3 spans 16 amino acids. CDR3 region: CASSESTGDRTYGYTF. The CDR3, as DNA: TGTGCCAGCAGCGAATCTACCGGGGACAGAACCTATGGCTACACCTTC.

This clone turned up a few times. The V call is TRBV30, the J call TRBJ2-7; 8 nucleotides match TRBD1. Germline lookup yields CDR1 GTSNPN and CDR2 SVGIG (reference sequence). The V gene end was trimmed by 0 bases and the J gene end by 3 bases; junction bases not matched to a gene: 4. The CDR3 is 14 amino acids. The CDR3 nucleotides are TGTGCCTGGAGTGTAGGGACAGGAGTCTACGAGCAGTACTTC. This translates into CAWSVGTGVYEQYF.

The chain couples TRBV27 to TRBJ2-1; 9 bases agree with TRBD1. Unmatched junction bases numbered 5, after V lost 6 bases and J lost 2 bases. Germline lookup yields CDR1 MNHEY and CDR2 SMNVEV (reference sequence). CDR3 length: 15 amino acids. The CDR3: CASSDTGGAYNEQFF. The CDR3 nucleotides read TGTGCCAGCAGCGATACAGGGGGCGCCTACAATGAGCAGTTCTTC.

This clone occurred once. This sequence joins TRBV4-1 and TRBJ2-7; 11 nucleotides agree with TRBD2. There are 15 residues in the CDR3. V lost 3 bases and J lost 2; bases outside the gene matches: 3. CDR1 and CDR2 (germline): MGHRA, YSYEKL. CDR3 bases: TGCGCCAGCAGCCACGATAGCGGGAGGGCCTACGAGCAGTACTTC. Translated: CASSHDSGRAYEQYF.

The V gene is TRBV5-5, the J gene TRBJ1-2; D is uncertain. Germline values: CDR1 SGHKS, CDR2 YYEKEE (reference sequence). The CDR3 has 15 residues. V lost 6 bases to trimming and J lost 8 bases, with 23 bases between them. The CDR3 coding sequence is TGTGCCAGCACCATTACTCTTCCAGGTCTCCAAGGCTACACCTTC. Translated, it gives CASTITLPGLQGYTF.

V and J are TRBV15 and TRBJ1-1; 9 nucleotides match TRBD1. Germline loops: CDR1 LNHNV, CDR2 YYDKDF (reference sequence). V lost 8 bases, J lost 5 bases, and 3 bases stayed unmatched. The CDR3 runs 12 residues. This CDR3 is CATSGTGTEAFF. CDR3 coding DNA: TGTGCCACCTCCGGGACAGGGACTGAAGCTTTCTTT.

This chain links TRBV13 with TRBJ2-7; D ambiguous. The CDR3 loop spans 11 amino acids. Germline CDR1 PRHDT, CDR2 FYEKMQ (reference sequence). V was pared by 3 bases and J by 6 bases, with 6 bases between. The CDR3 loop is CASSFSREQYF. In DNA form, the CDR3 reads TGTGCCAGCAGCTTTTCGCGCGAGCAGTACTTC. The full variable domain, completed using reference TRBV13 and TRBJ2-7, is AAGVIQSPRHLIKEKRETATLKCYPIPRHDTVYWYQQGPGQDPQFLISFYEKMQSDKGSIPDRFSAQQFSDYHSELNMSSLELGDSALYFCASSFSREQYFGPGTRLTVT.

The chain links TRBV4-1 to TRBJ1-3, with D possibly being TRBD1 (5 bases). V was clipped by 0 bases and J by 1 base, with 7 bases between them. The CDR3 spans 15 residues. Per the germline V gene, CDR1 is MGHRA and CDR2 is YSYEKL. CDR3 amino acids: CASSQDRGSGNTIYF. The CDR3 DNA follows: TGCGCCAGCAGCCAAGATAGGGGTTCTGGAAACACCATATATTTT.

This clone was counted between two and nine times. J is TRBJ2-3 and V is TRBV2, with D perhaps TRBD2 (6 bases). Germline CDR1 and CDR2: SNHLY and FYNNEI. This CDR3 comprises 13 residues. The chain's CDR3 is CAAEEGMADTQYF. CDR3 sequence (DNA): TGTGCGGCAGAGGAGGGGATGGCAGATACGCAGTATTTT. Variable domain in full (rest from reference TRBV2 and TRBJ2-3): EPEVTQTPSHQVTQMGQEVILRCVPISNHLYFYWYRQILGQKVEFLVSFYNNEISEKSEIFDDQFSVERPDGSNFTLKIRSTKLEDSAMYFCAAEEGMADTQYFGPGTRLTVL.

CDR3: CASEGGNYEQYF. The CDR3 nucleotides are TGTGCCAGCGAAGGGGGTAACTACGAGCAGTACTTC. The J gene is TRBJ2-7, the V gene TRBV6-5; D possibly corresponds to TRBD1 (6 bases). Germline-derived CDR1 and CDR2 are MNHEY and SVGAGI. V was cut by 8 bases and J by 3 bases, with 11 bases left in between. The CDR3 is made up of 12 amino acids.

V is TRBV5-8 and J is TRBJ2-7; D unclear. CDR1 SGHTS and CDR2 YDEGEE come from the germline V gene. The CDR3 has 14 amino acids. Trimming cost V 6 bases and J 0 bases, with 13 bases left between them. CDR3: CASIKSAVSYEQYF. The CDR3 DNA follows: TGTGCCAGCATCAAATCGGCGGTCTCCTACGAGCAGTACTTC.